This T cell receptor (beta chain) emerged from a study of patients and donors after allogeneic stem cell transplantation. This clonotype was found a few times. The V and J ends lost 3 bases and 4 bases, in that order; junction bases with no gene match: 5. This CDR3 region has 15 residues. CDR1 and CDR2 (germline): LGHNA, YNFKEQ. TCRdb passed the RT-PCR reads through MiXCR, listing each CDR3 protein once. The sample consists of under 200,000 distinct CDR3 sequences, about 30% of them appearing once. The specimen was blood, either unsorted or a sorted T cell fraction (not recorded which). This chain connects TRBV4-2 to TRBJ1-5, with 8 bases fitting TRBD1. The receptor's source is a human donor who was either an allogeneic HSCT recipient or a stem cell or donor lymphocyte infusion donor (not recorded which). It is not recorded whose cells these are; they may come from a transplant donor. Here the CDR3 reads CASSQGQEFNQPQHF. In nucleotides, the CDR3 is TGTGCCAGCAGCCAGGGACAGGAATTTAATCAGCCCCAGCATTTT.